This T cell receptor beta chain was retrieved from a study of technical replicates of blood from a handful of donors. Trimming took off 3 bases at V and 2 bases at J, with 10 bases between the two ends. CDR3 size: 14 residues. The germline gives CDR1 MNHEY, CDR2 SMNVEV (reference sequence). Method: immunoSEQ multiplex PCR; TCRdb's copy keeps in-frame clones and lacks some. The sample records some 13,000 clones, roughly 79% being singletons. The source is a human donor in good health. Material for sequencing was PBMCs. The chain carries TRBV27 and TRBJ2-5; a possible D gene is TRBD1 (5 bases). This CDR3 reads CASSFNGQQETQYF. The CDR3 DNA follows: TGTGCCAGCAGTTTTAATGGACAACAAGAGACCCAGTACTTC.